Below are 2 T cell receptor beta chains sequenced from a single sample in a study of identifying expanded T cells in peripheral blood. Clones were read by immunoSEQ multiplex PCR, and TCRdb kept only the in-frame ones, dropping some. The sample carries about 100,000 clones, 88% recorded once. Sequenced: blood. The source of these receptors is a person aged 18 to 75 in good health.

This sequence joins TRBV2 and TRBJ1-1, with D uncertain. The CDR3 runs 14 residues. CDR1 is SNHLY, CDR2 FYNNEI, per germline. Trimming removed 4 bases at V and 4 bases at J, with 13 bases between. CDR3 sequence: CASSVHSYGTEAFF. CDR3 in DNA: TGTGCCAGCAGTGTGCACTCTTACGGCACTGAAGCTTTCTTT.

The chain couples TRBV7-9 to TRBJ1-5; D is ambiguous. CDR3 size: 13 residues. Germline-derived CDR1 and CDR2 are SEHNR and FQNEAQ (reference sequence). V was shortened by 3 bases and J by 5 bases, with 8 bases between the two germline ends. In DNA, the CDR3 is TGTGCCAGCAGCTTTTCAGATTATCAGCCCCAGCATTTT. Protein: CASSFSDYQPQHF.